Each of the 24 T cell receptor beta chains below was sequenced from the same sample in a study of cytomegalovirus exposure and HLA in healthy donors. The PCR contained 60 Vbeta and 13 Jbeta primers. The method was immunoSEQ multiplex PCR; TCRdb's version includes in-frame clones alone and lacks a portion of them. This table holds about 140,000 clones, about 74% found once. Sequencing was performed on PBMCs. The origin of the receptors is a woman aged 45-65 years in good health and CMV-seronegative.

The rearrangement uses TRBV10-3 and TRBJ2-1; 7 bases match TRBD2. With V trimmed by 4 bases and J by 4 bases, 4 bases remained unmatched. This CDR3 has 14 residues. CDR1 is ENHRY, CDR2 SYGVKD, per germline. The CDR3: CAISGLGGYNEQFF. DNA for the CDR3: TGTGCCATCAGTGGGCTCGGGGGGTACAATGAGCAGTTCTTC.

The V call is TRBV12-5, the J call TRBJ2-4, with TRBD1 matching over 12 bases. This CDR3 spans 17 amino acids. Germline CDR1 LGHNT, CDR2 FRNRAP. Trimming removed 4 bases from V and 4 bases from J; junction bases left unmatched: 8. CDR3 amino acids: CASGWGQGALGKNIQYF. The CDR3 DNA reads as TGTGCTAGTGGTTGGGGACAGGGGGCGTTAGGTAAAAACATTCAGTACTTC.

The chain is built from TRBV6-1 and TRBJ1-6, with 10 bases that match TRBD1. J was trimmed by 7 bases and V by 5 bases; bases with no gene match: 2. CDR1 is MNHNS and CDR2 is SASEGT in the germline V gene. The CDR3 is 14 residues long. CDR3 sequence reads: CASSRDRGNSPLHF. CDR3 bases: TGTGCCAGCAGTCGGGACAGGGGAAATTCACCCCTCCACTTT.

This clone has only a few counts. The rearrangement uses TRBV2 and TRBJ1-1, with D possibly TRBD1 on 5 matching bases. Trimming pared 7 bases from V and 11 bases from J, leaving 17 bases between. The CDR3 sequence is 12 residues long. CDR1 SNHLY and CDR2 FYNNEI come from the germline V gene. CDR3 protein: CASKEGAGWAFF. DNA of the CDR3: TGTGCCAGCAAGGAAGGGGCGGGGTGGGCTTTCTTT. Full variable domain (remainder filled in from reference TRBV2 and TRBJ1-1): EPEVTQTPSHQVTQMGQEVILRCVPISNHLYFYWYRQILGQKVEFLVSFYNNEISEKSEIFDDQFSVERPDGSNFTLKIRSTKLEDSAMYFCASKEGAGWAFFGQGTRLTVV.

In its sample, this clone was seen a few times. This chain joins TRBV10-3 and TRBJ1-1; 8 nucleotides line up with TRBD1. The CDR3 contains 11 residues. Germline trimming cut 2 bases from V and 10 bases from J; bases unmatched to any gene: 0. CDR1 is ENHRY and CDR2 is SYGVKD in the germline V gene. The CDR3 nucleotides are TGTGCCATCAGTGAGGGACAGGGAGCTTTCTTT. It codes for CAISEGQGAFF.

In this sample, this clone turned up a few times. The CDR3, as DNA: TGTGCCAGCAGTTTAGGTGGAGGCAGGGGGCTAGGAGAGACCCAGTACTTC. Its protein is CASSLGGGRGLGETQYF. This chain joins TRBV27 and TRBJ2-5; TRBD1 agrees at 8 bases. Germline V gene lookup returns CDR1 MNHEY and CDR2 SMNVEV (reference sequence). The CDR3 is made up of 17 amino acids. Trimming removed 2 bases from V and 4 bases from J; junction bases left unmatched: 12.

This sequence joins TRBV4-1 and TRBJ1-2; D gene ambiguous. CDR1 MGHRA and CDR2 YSYEKL come from the germline V gene. V lost 1 base and J 2 bases, leaving 8 bases between the germline ends. The CDR3 covers 14 residues. CDR3 DNA: TGCGCCAGCAGCCAAGCTCGGGTGAACTATGGCTACACCTTC. This sequence encodes CASSQARVNYGYTF.

The V and J genes are TRBV19 and TRBJ1-5; TRBD1 matches 10 bases. This CDR3 is 15 amino acids long. Germline CDR1 LNHDA, CDR2 SQIVND (reference sequence). Trimming at V came to 6 bases and at J to 6 bases, leaving 8 bases not matched to a gene. The CDR3 region has the DNA TGTGCCAGTAGCCCAGGGACAGGGGTAGGTCAGCCCCAGCATTTT. As protein: CASSPGTGVGQPQHF.

This clone came up once. This rearrangement joins TRBV18 to TRBJ1-1; 8 positions match TRBD1. Trimming took 2 bases from V and 5 from J; bases not matched to a gene: 13. Germline V gene data show CDR1 as KGHSH and CDR2 as LQKENI. The length of the CDR3 is 17 residues. CDR3 nucleotide sequence: TGTGCCAGCTCACCAAGGCAGGGGGCGCGGGTAAGGACTGAAGCTTTCTTT. This translates into CASSPRQGARVRTEAFF.

This chain links TRBV9 with TRBJ2-1; TRBD2 matches at 8 bases. The CDR3 consists of 14 residues. With V trimmed by 0 bases and J by 8 bases, 4 bases remained unmatched. Germline V lookup: CDR1 SGDLS, CDR2 YYNGEE. As DNA, the CDR3 is TGTGCCAGCAGCGTAGTTCGAGCGGGGGATGAGCAGTTCTTC. Translated, it gives CASSVVRAGDEQFF.

The chain couples TRBV7-9 to TRBJ2-1, with TRBD1 identical over 7 bases. The CDR3 length is 14 residues. V lost 7 bases, J lost 0 bases, and 3 bases stayed unmatched. Germline V gives CDR1 SEHNR, CDR2 FQNEAQ (reference sequence). CDR3: CASKQGNSYNEQFF. Written as DNA, the CDR3 is TGTGCCAGCAAACAGGGGAACTCCTACAATGAGCAGTTCTTC.

This clone has just a few counts. The chain joins TRBV7-2 to TRBJ1-4; D is unclear. The CDR3 consists of 14 residues. Germline V lookup: CDR1 SGHTA, CDR2 FQGNSA. Trimming pared 7 bases from V and 3 bases from J, leaving 12 bases between. The DNA for the CDR3 is TGTGCCAGCAACGACGGAGTGGCTAATGAAAAACTGTTTTTT. It translates to CASNDGVANEKLFF.

The rearrangement joins TRBV7-2 to TRBJ2-6; D unresolved. The V gene's germline CDR1 is SGHTA and CDR2 FQGNSA. V lost 1 base to trimming and J lost 4 bases, with 11 bases between them. The CDR3 is 16 residues long. The CDR3 DNA follows: TGTGCCAGCAGCTTAGACGCGGCAGTGGGGGCCAACGTCCTGACTTTC. Protein product: CASSLDAAVGANVLTF. The complete variable domain, with remaining parts taken from reference TRBV7-2 and TRBJ2-6, reads GAGVSQSPSNKVTEKGKDVELRCDPISGHTALYWYRQSLGQGLEFLIYFQGNSAPDKSGLPSDRFSAERTGGSVSTLTIQRTQQEDSAVYLCASSLDAAVGANVLTFGAGSRLTVL.

CDR3 coding DNA: TGCGCCAGCAGCTTGTGGACAGGTCCCAATTCACCCCTCCACTTT. Its translation is CASSLWTGPNSPLHF. The chain links TRBV5-1 to TRBJ1-6; 7 positions match TRBD1. The J segment lost 7 bases and the V segment lost 1 base, leaving 5 bases of the junction unmatched. CDR1 is SGHRS, CDR2 YFSETQ, per germline. The CDR3 loop spans 15 amino acids.

The rearrangement joins TRBV2 to TRBJ2-2; D perhaps matches TRBD1 (5 bases). CDR1 is SNHLY and CDR2 is FYNNEI in the germline V gene. The V end lost 4 bases, the J end lost 6 bases, and 9 bases lay between the germline ends. The CDR3 extends over 13 amino acids. The CDR3 DNA sequence: TGTGCCAGCAGTGGAAGGGGTTCCGGGGAGCTGTTTTTT. Encoded protein: CASSGRGSGELFF.

The chain uses TRBV7-8 and TRBJ1-1; maybe TRBD1 (5 bases). Germline V CDR1 and CDR2: SGHVS, FQNEAQ. The ends were cut back, 4 bases at V and 10 bases at J, with 16 bases in the middle. CDR3 size: 13 residues. The CDR3 here is CASSSSGQGLAFF. The DNA for the CDR3 is TGTGCCAGCAGCTCTTCTGGTCAGGGACTAGCTTTCTTT. Based on the CDR3 plus reference TRBV7-8 and TRBJ1-1, the full variable domain is GAGVSQSPRYKVAKRGQDVALRCDPISGHVSLFWYQQALGQGPEFLTYFQNEAQLDKSGLPSDRFFAERPEGSVSTLKIQRTQQEDSAVYLCASSSSGQGLAFFGQGTRLTVV.

V and J are TRBV5-1 and TRBJ2-3; 8 positions agree with TRBD1. CDR1 and CDR2 (germline): SGHRS, YFSETQ. CDR3 length: 16 residues. V lost 4 bases, J lost 4 bases, and 11 bases stayed unmatched. CDR3 amino acids: CASSEWTGSRADTQYF. CDR3 nucleotide sequence: TGCGCCAGCAGCGAATGGACAGGGTCTCGGGCAGATACGCAGTATTTT.

The chain links TRBV2 to TRBJ2-4, with D possibly being TRBD2 (6 bases). Germline assignment: CDR1 SNHLY and CDR2 FYNNEI. With 6 bases removed from V and 15 bases from J, the gap between germline ends came to 15 bases. The CDR3 is 11 residues long. The CDR3 spells CASRAGSGLYF. The CDR3 DNA reads TGTGCCAGCAGGGCGGGGTCAGGGTTGTACTTC.

This clone appeared a single time. The gene calls are TRBV5-5 and TRBJ1-1; maybe TRBD1 (6 bases). The V gene lost 3 bases and the J gene lost 4 bases, with 19 bases spanning the gap. Per germline, CDR1 SGHKS and CDR2 YYEKEE (reference sequence). The CDR3 totals 16 residues. The CDR3 coding sequence is TGTGCCAGCAGCTGGAGGTTTCAGGGGCAGGGCACTGAAGCTTTCTTT. It encodes CASSWRFQGQGTEAFF.

The V gene is TRBV5-6, the J gene TRBJ1-2; no reliable D call. The CDR3 is 14 residues long. Germline V gene sequence: CDR1 SGHDT, CDR2 YYEEEE. Trimming left V 5 bases short and J 2 bases short, with 13 bases between. Here the CDR3 DNA reads TGTGCCAGCAGGGACCTCGGGGAGAACTATGGCTACACCTTC. This translates into CASRDLGENYGYTF.

V is TRBV7-2 and J is TRBJ1-1, with D possibly being TRBD1 (5 bases). This CDR3 is 13 amino acids long. Trimming took off 10 bases at V and 3 bases at J, with 15 bases between the two ends. Germline assignment: CDR1 SGHTA and CDR2 FQGNSA. DNA for the CDR3: TGTGCCACCTCGGGGGGTTTGTACACTGAAGCTTTCTTT. As protein: CATSGGLYTEAFF.

The rearrangement joins TRBV7-8 to TRBJ2-5; D is possibly TRBD2 (6 bases). The closer fit of TRBJ2-7 to the DNA end suggests the J call may be wrong. Germline V lookup: CDR1 SGHVS, CDR2 FQNEAQ. This CDR3 spans 16 amino acids. The CDR3 sequence: CASSARRVPNYYEQYF. For the CDR3, the DNA is TGTGCCAGCAGCGCCAGGAGGGTGCCGAACTACTACGAGCAGTACTTC.

J is TRBJ2-1 and V is TRBV29-1; 8 bases agree with TRBD1. This CDR3 has 16 residues. The V segment lost 5 bases and the J segment 0 bases; nucleotides outside the gene matches: 9. Germline V gives CDR1 SQVTM, CDR2 ANQGSEA. CDR3 DNA sequence: TGCAGCGTTCCGGGACAGGACCGAAGCTCCTACAATGAGCAGTTCTTC. Translating gives CSVPGQDRSSYNEQFF.

J is TRBJ1-2 and V is TRBV6-5, with 7 nucleotides matching TRBD1. Trimming at V came to 6 bases and at J to 6 bases, leaving 4 bases not matched to a gene. Per germline, CDR1 MNHEY and CDR2 SVGAGI. This CDR3 has 12 residues. The CDR3 DNA sequence: TGTGCCAGCAGACCAGGGGGTCATGGCTACACCTTC. Its translation: CASRPGGHGYTF.